In its sample, the clone carrying this T cell receptor beta chain was seen a few times. These data come from a study of blood T cell repertoires in COVID-19. On the study more broadly: Spain, Italy and the United States supplied samples that represented acute and convalescent COVID-19. Sample material is recorded as cDNA or gDNA derived from T cells, B-cell-depleted T cells, or PBMCs.

In the original processing: Amplification of reference gene primers provided the estimated nucleated cell counts. TCRdb's copy holds only in-frame clones and misses some; the assay was immunoSEQ multiplex PCR. That table gives V, J and clone size, and the DNA gave D and trimming. This table has under 200,000 clones, 80% to 90% appearing once. CDR1 is LGHNA, CDR2 YSLEER, per germline. Trimming removed 1 base from V and 0 bases from J, with 15 bases in between. The CDR3 is 17 residues long. This chain links TRBV4-3 with TRBJ1-2; tentative D call: TRBD1 (6 bases). The origin of this receptor is a man under 40 with active or convalescent COVID-19. Sequencing was performed on peripheral blood. CDR3 in DNA: TGCGCCAGCAGCCAAGGGAGGCACTGGACAGCTAACTATGGCTACACCTTC. Translated, it gives CASSQGRHWTANYGYTF.